This TCR beta chain was identified during a study of T cells in Graves' hyperthyroidism and ophthalmopathy. Study-wide points: Most expanded thyroid clonotypes above 0.001 recurred in blood.

A lack of ophthalmopathy progression within 18 months defined stable Graves' hyperthyroidism. Exclusion of patients followed from uncontrolled infection, other autoimmune disease, pregnancy or lactation. Clinical symptoms, serum thyroxine and TRAb, thyroid ultrasound and orbital computed tomography together formed the diagnostic basis. This clonotype came up many times. Its specificity is unknown. The source material, RNA transcripts, was used to amplify TCR beta CDR3 regions. Primed by the HTBI set, a first-round RT-PCR was run on the TCR CDR3. TCRdb itself ran the multiplex PCR reads through MiXCR, one entry per CDR3 protein. This sample has 100,000 to 140,000 distinct CDR3 sequences, with about 15% found just once. The CDR3 extends over 17 amino acids. With 2 bases clipped from V and 3 bases from J, the junction kept 11 bases outside the gene matches. Germline-derived CDR1 and CDR2 are MDHEN and SYDVKM.

The TCR originated in a woman between 45 and 65 years old with Graves' hyperthyroidism. The sample comprised blood. The chain recombines TRBV28 with TRBJ2-7; 9 bases line up with TRBD2. CDR3 in DNA: TGTGCCAGCAGTTTAGCCTATGGGCTAGCGGGGAACTACGAGCAGTACTTC. Its translation is CASSLAYGLAGNYEQYF.